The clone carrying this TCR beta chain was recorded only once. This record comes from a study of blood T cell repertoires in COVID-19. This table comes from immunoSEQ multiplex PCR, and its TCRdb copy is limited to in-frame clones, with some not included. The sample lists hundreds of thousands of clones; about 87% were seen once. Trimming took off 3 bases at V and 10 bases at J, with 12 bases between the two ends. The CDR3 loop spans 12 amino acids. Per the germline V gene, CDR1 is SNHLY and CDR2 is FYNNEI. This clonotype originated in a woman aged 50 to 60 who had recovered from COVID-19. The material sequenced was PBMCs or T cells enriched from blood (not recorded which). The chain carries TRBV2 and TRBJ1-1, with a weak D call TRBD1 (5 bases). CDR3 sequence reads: CASSDPGRVAFF. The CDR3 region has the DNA TGTGCCAGCAGTGATCCGGGCAGGGTAGCTTTCTTT.